Presented here are 18 T cell receptor beta chains from one specimen sequenced in a study of T cells in Graves' hyperthyroidism and ophthalmopathy. Researchers amplified the TCR beta CDR3 regions from RNA transcripts. HTBI primers were employed in a first-round RT-PCR of the TCR CDR3. MiXCR, run by TCRdb on the multiplex PCR reads, gives a single entry per CDR3 protein. The sample carries over 700,000 distinct CDR3 sequences, roughly 32% recorded once. The specimen was blood. The receptors stem from a middle-aged woman with Graves' hyperthyroidism.

The CDR3 loop is CASSSTGVRTGELFF. The CDR3 bases are TGTGCCAGCAGTTCGACAGGGGTTCGGACCGGGGAGCTGTTTTTT. V and J are TRBV25-1 and TRBJ2-2, with 8 bases aligning to TRBD1. The CDR3 runs 15 residues. V lost 5 bases, J lost 5 bases, and 7 bases stayed unmatched. Germline V gene sequence: CDR1 MGHDK, CDR2 SYGVNS.

This clonotype was detected only a few times. The V call is TRBV12-3 or TRBV12-4, the J call TRBJ2-2; D uncertain. The CDR3 is 12 residues long. Trimming cost V 5 bases and J 6 bases, with 7 bases left between them. CDR3: CASSRPSGELFF. In nucleotides, the CDR3 is TGTGCCAGCAGTCGTCCTTCCGGGGAGCTGTTTTTT.

This clonotype was observed many times. The genes are TRBV6-5 and TRBJ1-5; no reliable D call. CDR1 is MNHEY, CDR2 SVGAGI, per germline. The V and J ends lost 6 bases and 5 bases respectively, with 8 bases between them. The CDR3 totals 12 residues. The CDR3 sequence: CASRGGDQPQHF. The CDR3 coding sequence is TGTGCCAGCAGGGGTGGGGATCAGCCCCAGCATTTT.

This clonotype has only a few counts. V gene TRBV10-3 combines with J gene TRBJ1-1; D ambiguous. CDR1 is ENHRY, CDR2 SYGVKD, per germline. The V end lost 4 bases, the J end lost 4 bases, and 13 bases lay between the germline ends. The CDR3 loop spans 14 amino acids. The DNA of the CDR3 is TGTGCCATCAGTGTGGAGGGTCAAGGCACTGAAGCTTTCTTT. The encoded protein is CAISVEGQGTEAFF.

The genes are TRBV10-3 and TRBJ2-2; TRBD2 might be the D (5 bases). CDR3 size: 15 residues. In germline, CDR1 is ENHRY, CDR2 SYGVKD. V lost 10 bases and J 0 bases, leaving 15 bases between the germline ends. The CDR3 bases are TGTGCCAGCCTAAGGACGGGGACGAACACCGGGGAGCTGTTTTTT. Encoded protein: CASLRTGTNTGELFF.

This clonotype occurred a few times. The J gene is TRBJ2-3, the V gene TRBV29-1; tentatively, D is TRBD1 or TRBD2 (6 bases each). The CDR3 has 12 amino acids. Trimming shortened V by 3 bases and J by 5 bases, and 9 bases separated the two germline ends. Germline CDR1 SQVTM, CDR2 ANQGSEA. CDR3 protein: CSVDGGEDTQYF. CDR3 in DNA: TGCAGCGTTGACGGGGGCGAAGATACGCAGTATTTT.

The gene calls are TRBV7-9 and TRBJ1-6; 7 bases map to TRBD1. Looked up from germline, CDR1 is SEHNR and CDR2 is FQNEAQ (reference sequence). V dropped 1 base and J dropped 5; count of bases not matched to a gene: 8. The length of the CDR3 is 17 residues. This CDR3 is CASSLGGTGADNSPLHF. In DNA form, the CDR3 reads TGTGCCAGCAGCTTAGGGGGAACAGGGGCCGATAATTCACCCCTCCACTTT.

This clonotype was detected a few times. V is TRBV6-1 and J is TRBJ2-5; TRBD1 matches 7 bases. After removal of 6 bases from V and 3 bases from J, the junction contained 13 bases not matched to a gene. The V gene's germline CDR1 is MNHNS and CDR2 SASEGT. The CDR3 contains 16 residues. As DNA, the CDR3 is TGTGCCAGCAGCCACAAACTACAGGGGACGGAAGAGACCCAGTACTTC. Translated, it gives CASSHKLQGTEETQYF.

This clonotype appeared many times. The rearrangement links TRBV19 to TRBJ2-5; D possibly corresponds to TRBD1 (6 bases). The germline V gene has CDR1 LNHDA and CDR2 SQIVND (reference sequence). Trimming stripped 7 bases from V and 7 bases from J, with 19 bases between. The CDR3 runs to 14 residues. The CDR3, as DNA: TGTGCCAGTACCGCGACAGGCCACCCCGGGACCCAGTACTTC. Translation gives CASTATGHPGTQYF.

This clonotype was picked up one time. The V call is TRBV6-6, the J call TRBJ1-2; no reliable D call. The CDR3 is 16 amino acids. CDR1 and CDR2 from the germline V gene are MNHNY and SVGAGI (reference sequence). Between the trimmed V and J ends, which lost 5 bases and 4 bases, there was a span of 20 bases. CDR3 nucleotides: TGTGCCAGCAGTGAAGGTCCCCCCAACTCTGGCTATGGCTACACCTTC. It specifies CASSEGPPNSGYGYTF.

This clonotype was seen a handful of times. The chain carries TRBV5-6 and TRBJ1-1, with 7 bases aligning to TRBD1. The V segment lost 6 bases and the J segment 6 bases; nucleotides outside the gene matches: 8. Germline assignment: CDR1 SGHDT and CDR2 YYEEEE. This CDR3 contains 13 residues. The chain's CDR3 is CASISETGAEAFF. The CDR3 bases are TGTGCCAGCATCTCAGAAACAGGGGCTGAAGCTTTCTTT.

This clonotype was counted many times. The chain links TRBV7-9 to TRBJ2-7; no clear D. This CDR3 has 12 residues. Germline V gene lookup returns CDR1 SEHNR and CDR2 FQNEAQ (reference sequence). Trimming removed 5 bases at V and 6 bases at J, with 11 bases between. CDR3 loop: CASSVGWGEQYF. CDR3 bases: TGTGCCAGCAGCGTGGGTTGGGGCGAGCAGTACTTC.

The chain joins TRBV6-6 to TRBJ1-3; D not certain. This CDR3 has 16 amino acids. CDR1 MNHNY and CDR2 SVGAGI come from the germline V gene (reference sequence). V was clipped by 2 bases and J by 0 bases, with 11 bases between them. CDR3 coding DNA: TGTGCCAGCAGTTACCCCGCGGGTGACTCTGGAAACACCATATATTTT. Protein product: CASSYPAGDSGNTIYF.

This clonotype was seen only a few times. The genes are TRBV12-3 or TRBV12-4 and TRBJ1-1; D is undetermined. This CDR3 is built from 14 residues. The germline V and J ends were trimmed by 6 bases and 2 bases, with 13 bases remaining between them. CDR3 protein: CASRTGRRNTEAFF. The CDR3 nucleotides read TGTGCCAGCAGAACCGGCCGCCGAAACACTGAAGCTTTCTTT.

This clonotype appeared a few times. The chain is built from TRBV7-8 and TRBJ1-4, with a weak D call TRBD1 (5 bases). Trimming removed 2 bases at V and 4 bases at J, with 11 bases between. Germline CDR1 and CDR2: SGHVS and FQNEAQ. CDR3 length equals 15 residues. The CDR3 nucleotides are TGTGCCAGCAGCTTACCCGGGGCCCTTAATGAAAAACTGTTTTTT. It encodes CASSLPGALNEKLFF.

This clonotype was counted many times. The chain combines TRBV7-8 with TRBJ1-5, with a weak D call TRBD1 (6 bases). Per the germline V gene, CDR1 is SGHVS and CDR2 is FQNEAQ. The CDR3 runs to 17 residues. V was cut by 8 bases and J by 0 bases, with 20 bases left in between. CDR3 in DNA: TGTGCCAGCGGGGGCCGCCCCAAACTTTATAGCAATCAGCCCCAGCATTTT. This encodes CASGGRPKLYSNQPQHF.

In its sample, this clonotype was seen many times. This sequence joins TRBV11-2 and TRBJ2-7, with D unclear. CDR3 length equals 11 residues. Germline V gene lookup returns CDR1 SGHAT and CDR2 FQNNGV. Trimming left V 1 base short and J 12 bases short, with 10 bases between. The CDR3: CASSLGRVPYF. As DNA, the CDR3 is TGTGCCAGCAGCTTAGGAAGGGTCCCGTACTTC. Using reference TRBV11-2 and TRBJ2-7 for the parts outside the CDR3, the full variable domain is EAGVAQSPRYKIIEKRQSVAFWCNPISGHATLYWYQQILGQGPKLLIQFQNNGVVDDSQLPKDRFSAERLKGVDSTLKIQPAKLEDSAVYLCASSLGRVPYFGPGTRLTVT.

This clonotype showed up many times. The rearrangement uses TRBV7-9 and TRBJ1-1, with D possibly matching TRBD1 (6 bases). Looked up from germline, CDR1 is SEHNR and CDR2 is FQNEAQ (reference sequence). The CDR3 totals 14 residues. V lost 3 bases and J 3 bases, leaving 11 bases between the germline ends. The CDR3 sequence is CASSFAGAYTEAFF. For the CDR3, the DNA is TGTGCCAGCAGCTTCGCAGGGGCCTACACTGAAGCTTTCTTT.